These 29 T cell receptor beta chains originate from one sample sequenced in a study of T-cell memory formation after mild COVID-19. In TCRdb, the 5' RACE reads were re-called with MiXCR into one record per CDR3 protein. The sample lists about 340,000 distinct CDR3 sequences, about 16% occurring once. The source material was PBMCs or a T cell subset sorted from them (not recorded which). Source of these receptors: a man between 18 and 29 years old who had mild COVID-19 (a few samples of this study predate the infection). Cell type and time point are not known.

V and J are TRBV5-1 and TRBJ2-1, with D perhaps TRBD1 (7 bases). Germline V gene data show CDR1 as SGHRS and CDR2 as YFSETQ. V lost 5 bases and J lost 8, with 17 bases in between. CDR3 length equals 14 residues. CDR3 in DNA: TGCGCCAGCAGTTTCGGCTCCAGGGGGGATGAGCAGTTCTTC. Residues: CASSFGSRGDEQFF.

The V call is TRBV20-1, the J call TRBJ2-7; tentatively, D is TRBD2 (5 bases). V was pared by 1 base and J by 2 bases, with 15 bases between. Germline CDR1 is DFQATT and CDR2 is SNEGSKA (reference sequence). The CDR3 has 15 amino acids. CDR3 protein: CSARAPGNTTYEQYV. The CDR3, as DNA: TGCAGTGCTAGAGCGCCCGGGAATACAACCTACGAGCAGTACGTC.

This clonotype has more than one count but fewer than ten. This sequence joins TRBV3-1 and TRBJ2-1, with TRBD2 matching over 11 bases. This CDR3 contains 14 residues. V lost 7 bases, J lost 7 bases, and 6 bases stayed unmatched. CDR1 and CDR2 (germline): LGHDT, YNNKEL (reference sequence). The CDR3 sequence: CASNLAGGLNEQFF. The CDR3 region has the DNA TGTGCCAGCAACTTAGCGGGGGGGCTTAATGAGCAGTTCTTC.

The rearrangement links TRBV28 to TRBJ2-3; D is possibly TRBD2 (6 bases). This CDR3 is 15 amino acids long. In germline, CDR1 is MDHEN, CDR2 SYDVKM. V lost 6 bases, J lost 0 bases, and 13 bases lay in between. CDR3 coding DNA: TGTGCCAGCAGCTCGTCCAGCGGGAGCACAGATACGCAGTATTTT. Translated, it gives CASSSSSGSTDTQYF.

This clonotype turned up a few times. This chain uses TRBV27 with TRBJ1-1, with D perhaps matching TRBD1 (6 bases). V lost 8 bases and J 3 bases, leaving 16 bases between the germline ends. The germline CDR1 and CDR2 sequences are MNHEY and SMNVEV (reference sequence). CDR3 length: 14 amino acids. CDR3 in DNA: TGTGCCAGCCGACTGTGGAACAGGGACACTGAAGCTTTCTTT. It encodes CASRLWNRDTEAFF.

This clonotype has more than one count but fewer than ten. This sequence joins TRBV29-1 and TRBJ2-1; TRBD1 or TRBD2 may be the D gene (5 bases each). The V gene lost 1 base and the J gene lost 15 bases, with 13 bases spanning the gap. Germline V lookup: CDR1 SQVTM, CDR2 ANQGSEA. CDR3 size: 11 residues. The CDR3 bases are TGCAGCGTTGAAGGGCAGGGAGTTGTGTTCTTC. It translates to CSVEGQGVVFF.

CDR3 sequence reads: CASSPQRGGANQETQYF. The DNA of the CDR3 is TGTGCCAGCAGTCCCCAACGGGGAGGGGCCAACCAAGAGACCCAGTACTTC. The V gene is TRBV12-3 or TRBV12-4, the J gene TRBJ2-5; 7 bases are a match to TRBD2. The CDR3 is made up of 17 amino acids. V was pared by 5 bases and J by 0 bases, with 12 bases of the junction left unmatched.

This rearrangement joins TRBV7-9 to TRBJ2-1; 13 nucleotides line up with TRBD2. This CDR3 region has 13 residues. Trimming at V came to 4 bases and at J to 14 bases, leaving 5 bases not matched to a gene. The germline CDR1 and CDR2 sequences are SEHNR and FQNEAQ (reference sequence). CDR3 in DNA: TGTGCCAGCAGCTCCACTAGCGGGGGGGCCGAGTTCTTC. Translated, it gives CASSSTSGGAEFF.

The V call is TRBV12-3 or TRBV12-4, the J call TRBJ2-3; D uncertain. The CDR3 consists of 15 residues. With 2 bases removed from V and 0 bases from J, the gap between germline ends came to 9 bases. In DNA, the CDR3 is TGTGCCAGCAGTTTACGGCCTCAAAGCACAGATACGCAGTATTTT. This translates into CASSLRPQSTDTQYF.

The chain combines TRBV20-1 with TRBJ1-5; D remains ambiguous. The CDR3 length is 13 residues. CDR1 and CDR2 from the germline V gene are DFQATT and SNEGSKA (reference sequence). V gave up 1 base and J gave up 5 bases, with 9 bases separating them. The CDR3 nucleotides are TGCAGTGCTAGAGGGGGAGGCGATCAGCCCCAGCATTTT. It codes for CSARGGGDQPQHF.

In its sample, this clonotype was seen a few times. The rearrangement links TRBV7-2 to TRBJ2-1; D not certain. The CDR3 contains 13 residues. Trimming left V 4 bases short and J 5 bases short, with 9 bases between. Germline CDR1 and CDR2: SGHTA and FQGNSA. CDR3 sequence reads: CASSSSPHNEQFF. CDR3 nucleotide sequence: TGTGCCAGCAGCTCATCACCCCACAATGAGCAGTTCTTC. The whole variable domain, filled in from reference TRBV7-2 and TRBJ2-1, reads GAGVSQSPSNKVTEKGKDVELRCDPISGHTALYWYRQSLGQGLEFLIYFQGNSAPDKSGLPSDRFSAERTGGSVSTLTIQRTQQEDSAVYLCASSSSPHNEQFFGPGTRLTVL.

There are a few counts of this clonotype. The chain employs TRBV7-2 and TRBJ2-1; D gene uncertain. The V end lost 4 bases, the J end lost 10 bases, and 14 bases lay between the germline ends. Germline CDR1 reads SGHTA; CDR2 reads FQGNSA. The CDR3 is made up of 13 amino acids. The CDR3 sequence is CASSSRVVAEQFF. CDR3 sequence (DNA): TGTGCCAGCAGCTCTAGGGTCGTGGCGGAGCAGTTCTTC.

The V call is TRBV15, the J call TRBJ2-5, with a tentative D call TRBD2 (6 bases). V was cut by 1 base and J by 4 bases, with 10 bases left in between. Germline CDR1 and CDR2: LNHNV and YYDKDF (reference sequence). The CDR3 runs to 14 residues. This chain's CDR3 is CATSRAREVETQYF. CDR3 in DNA: TGTGCCACCAGCAGAGCCAGGGAGGTAGAGACCCAGTACTTC. Together with reference TRBV15 and TRBJ2-5, the CDR3 gives the full variable domain: DAMVIQNPRYQVTQFGKPVTLSCSQTLNHNVMYWYQQKSSQAPKLLFHYYDKDFNNEADTPDNFQSRRPNTSFCFLDIRSPGLGDTAMYLCATSRAREVETQYFGPGTRLLVL.

This clonotype showed up just a few times. The J gene is TRBJ2-1, the V gene TRBV20-1; TRBD2 aligns across 14 bases. V was clipped by 5 bases and J by 7 bases; unmatched bases: 10. This CDR3 spans 16 amino acids. Germline loops: CDR1 DFQATT, CDR2 SNEGSKA (reference sequence). In DNA, the CDR3 is TGCAGTGCTCTTTCCGGACTAGCGGGGGGTTGGAATGAGCAGTTCTTC. It yields the protein CSALSGLAGGWNEQFF.

V usage is TRBV14 and J usage is TRBJ1-4; D call uncertain. Between the trimmed V and J ends, which lost 1 base and 5 bases, there was a span of 17 bases. The CDR3 has 17 residues. The V gene's germline CDR1 is SGHDN and CDR2 FVKESK. This CDR3 reads CASSQVGVLRRNEKLFF. The CDR3 nucleotides read TGTGCCAGCAGCCAAGTAGGAGTCCTTCGGAGAAATGAAAAACTGTTTTTT. The full variable domain, its missing parts supplied by reference TRBV14 and TRBJ1-4, is EAGVTQFPSHSVIEKGQTVTLRCDPISGHDNLYWYRRVMGKEIKFLLHFVKESKQDESGMPNNRFLAERTGGTYSTLKVQPAELEDSGVYFCASSQVGVLRRNEKLFFGSGTQLSVL.

The chain uses TRBV12-5 and TRBJ2-1; 7 bases match TRBD2. The CDR3 spans 15 residues. The V segment lost 1 base and the J segment 7 bases; nucleotides outside the gene matches: 7. Germline assignment: CDR1 LGHNT and CDR2 FRNRAP. DNA of the CDR3: TGTGCTAGTGGTTTGGGGGGGGGAACTCCGAATGAGCAGTTCTTC. Amino acid sequence: CASGLGGGTPNEQFF.

This clonotype occurred a few times. This chain joins TRBV7-2 and TRBJ2-3; D gene unclear. Trimming pared 1 base from V and 4 bases from J, leaving 9 bases between. Germline-derived CDR1 and CDR2 are SGHTA and FQGNSA. The CDR3 consists of 14 residues. The CDR3 DNA reads TGTGCCAGCAGCTTAGGCCTAACCCCAGATACGCAGTATTTT. Translation gives CASSLGLTPDTQYF.

This chain uses TRBV10-1 with TRBJ1-1; D not resolved. The germline V gene has CDR1 WNHNN and CDR2 SYGVQD (reference sequence). CDR3 size: 16 residues. Trimming took 0 bases from V and 0 from J, leaving 11 bases between them. CDR3 residues: CASSESVGNMNTEAFF. The CDR3 DNA reads TGCGCCAGCAGTGAGTCTGTTGGCAATATGAACACTGAAGCTTTCTTT.

The chain has TRBV5-1 and TRBJ2-5; the D gene could be TRBD1 or TRBD2 (6 bases each). The germline CDR1 and CDR2 sequences are SGHRS and YFSETQ. The CDR3 runs to 15 residues. V gave up 5 bases and J gave up 5 bases, with 19 bases separating them. CDR3 loop: CASRPGAIDGETQYF. CDR3 nucleotides: TGCGCCAGCAGGCCGGGGGCTATCGACGGGGAGACCCAGTACTTC.

This clonotype has just a few counts. This chain uses TRBV5-1 with TRBJ1-6; TRBD1 agrees at 7 bases. In germline, CDR1 is SGHRS, CDR2 YFSETQ. With 4 bases clipped from V and 7 bases from J, the junction kept 8 bases outside the gene matches. CDR3 length: 15 amino acids. DNA of the CDR3: TGCGCCAGCAGCATGACGGGACAGCAAAATTCACCCCTCCACTTT. Translating it yields CASSMTGQQNSPLHF.

This chain connects TRBV20-1 to TRBJ2-7; TRBD1 might be the D (6 bases). V dropped 3 bases and J dropped 6 bases, with 12 bases sitting between them. This CDR3 contains 12 residues. CDR1 and CDR2 from the germline V gene are DFQATT and SNEGSKA (reference sequence). In DNA, the CDR3 is TGCAGTGCTAGTCCCAGAGGGGGCGAGCAGTACTTC. It codes for CSASPRGGEQYF.

The rearrangement uses TRBV7-8 and TRBJ1-1, with 7 bases aligning to TRBD1. Germline assignment: CDR1 SGHVS and CDR2 FQNEAQ. V lost 5 bases and J lost 0; bases outside the gene matches: 6. This CDR3 region has 15 residues. The DNA of the CDR3 is TGTGCCAGCAGCCGCATCGGACAGGTGAACACTGAAGCTTTCTTT. Its translation is CASSRIGQVNTEAFF.

The V gene is TRBV7-2, the J gene TRBJ2-2; D not certain. The V and J ends lost 1 base and 1 base respectively, with 10 bases between them. The CDR3 spans 16 residues. From germline, CDR1 is SGHTA and CDR2 FQGNSA. DNA for the CDR3: TGTGCCAGCAGCTTAGTCTCAGGCAAGAACACCGGGGAGCTGTTTTTT. This gives the protein CASSLVSGKNTGELFF.

The sample holds a few counts of this clonotype. The gene calls are TRBV18 and TRBJ1-2; TRBD1 matches at 9 bases. Germline V gene lookup returns CDR1 KGHSH and CDR2 LQKENI. The CDR3 sequence is 13 residues long. The V segment lost 5 bases and the J segment 8 bases; nucleotides outside the gene matches: 6. This chain's CDR3 is CASSEGQGGGYTF. The CDR3 nucleotides read TGTGCCAGCTCAGAGGGACAGGGAGGAGGCTACACCTTC.

This chain uses TRBV4-1 with TRBJ2-5; D gene unclear. Looked up from germline, CDR1 is MGHRA and CDR2 is YSYEKL. The CDR3 spans 15 residues. The V end was cut by 2 bases, the J end by 1 base, with 11 bases between. The CDR3 sequence: CASSQLRPFQETQYF. CDR3 DNA sequence: TGCGCCAGCAGCCAACTGCGCCCATTCCAAGAGACCCAGTACTTC.

The chain has TRBV2 and TRBJ1-5; no reliable D call. V was trimmed by 2 bases and J by 3 bases, leaving 8 bases between them. In germline, CDR1 is SNHLY, CDR2 FYNNEI. This CDR3 has 14 amino acids. CDR3 nucleotides: TGTGCCAGCAGTGAAATGGCCCCCAATCAGCCCCAGCATTTT. Its translation: CASSEMAPNQPQHF.

This clonotype was seen more than once but under ten times. The rearrangement links TRBV11-2 to TRBJ2-3; 11 bases are a match to TRBD2. This CDR3 has 14 residues. The V and J ends lost 4 bases and 6 bases, in that order; junction bases with no gene match: 3. Germline values: CDR1 SGHAT, CDR2 FQNNGV. The CDR3 DNA follows: TGTGCCAGCAGCTCGATAGCGGGAGGGGATACGCAGTATTTT. Its translation: CASSSIAGGDTQYF.

This chain connects TRBV7-2 to TRBJ2-7; D is uncertain. The CDR3 runs 13 residues. CDR1 and CDR2 (germline): SGHTA, FQGNSA. V dropped 2 bases and J dropped 4 bases, with 9 bases sitting between them. CDR3 protein: CASSLSPRYEQYV. CDR3 bases: TGTGCCAGCAGCTTAAGCCCCAGATACGAGCAGTACGTC.

The rearrangement uses TRBV19 and TRBJ1-5; weak D call: TRBD1 (6 bases). The germline gives CDR1 LNHDA, CDR2 SQIVND (reference sequence). The ends were cut back, 3 bases at V and 6 bases at J, with 15 bases in the middle. The CDR3 spans 15 residues. The CDR3 bases are TGTGCCAGTAGTATCGGAGTTGGGGGGCCTCAGCCCCAGCATTTT. This translates into CASSIGVGGPQPQHF.